The 30 T cell receptor beta chains presented below share a single source sample, sequenced in a study of identical twins. MiXCR, run by TCRdb on the 5' RACE reads, gives a single entry per CDR3 protein. Among 240,000 or so distinct CDR3 sequences listed, 7% were seen once. The same data also contributed to another study, on yellow fever vaccine responses in identical twins.

The sequenced sample consisted of memory (CD45RO+) T cells sorted from blood. These receptors originate from a woman aged 18 to 35 in good health.

This clonotype was observed a handful of times. The rearrangement links TRBV6-2 or TRBV6-3 to TRBJ2-5, with a possible D match to TRBD1 (7 bases). This CDR3 contains 18 residues. Germline CDR1 is MNHEY and CDR2 is SVGEGT. V was pared by 2 bases and J by 4 bases, with 23 bases between. The CDR3 loop is CASSYMTRQGLLRETQYF. The DNA of the CDR3 is TGTGCCAGCAGTTACATGACCCGACAGGGACTTTTACGAGAGACCCAGTACTTC.

Only a few counts were recorded for this clonotype. The rearrangement uses TRBV15 and TRBJ2-2, with a tentative D call TRBD1 (6 bases). Trimming removed 9 bases at V and 0 bases at J, with 14 bases between. Germline V gives CDR1 LNHNV, CDR2 YYDKDF (reference sequence). This CDR3 contains 15 residues. The CDR3 protein is CATSRGHANTGELFF. The CDR3, as DNA: TGTGCCACAAGTAGGGGACACGCGAACACCGGGGAGCTGTTTTTT.

Only a few counts were recorded for this clonotype. The chain is built from TRBV20-1 and TRBJ2-7; maybe TRBD1 (5 bases). Trimming removed 4 bases at V and 0 bases at J, with 10 bases between. Germline-derived CDR1 and CDR2 are DFQATT and SNEGSKA (reference sequence). The CDR3 totals 13 residues. Here the CDR3 reads CSATDSSSYEQYV. Written as DNA, the CDR3 is TGCAGTGCTACAGACAGTTCCTCCTACGAGCAGTACGTC.

This clonotype was detected a few times. The chain couples TRBV5-5 to TRBJ2-1; possible D gene TRBD1, 6 bases. CDR3 length: 16 residues. Looked up from germline, CDR1 is SGHKS and CDR2 is YYEKEE (reference sequence). Deletions cut 4 bases from V and 2 bases from J, with 16 bases between. CDR3 protein: CASSPDRRITYNEQFF. CDR3 bases: TGTGCCAGCAGCCCGGACAGACGAATAACCTACAATGAGCAGTTCTTC.

This clonotype has just a few counts. The V and J genes are TRBV6-2 or TRBV6-3 and TRBJ1-1, with 8 bases aligning to TRBD1. The CDR3 is 14 amino acids. CDR1 is MNHEY and CDR2 is SVGEGT in the germline V gene. V gave up 5 bases and J gave up 1 base; unmatched junction bases: 3. The CDR3 nucleotides are TGTGCCAGCAGTCGACAGGGGAGGAACACTGAAGCTTTCTTT. Protein product: CASSRQGRNTEAFF.

The table lists this clonotype with many counts. V usage is TRBV7-9 and J usage is TRBJ2-1; 9 bases agree with TRBD1. In germline, CDR1 is SEHNR, CDR2 FQNEAQ (reference sequence). The CDR3 is 15 amino acids. With V trimmed by 1 base and J by 4 bases, 2 bases remained unmatched. DNA of the CDR3: TGTGCCAGCAGCTTAGGACAGGGGGGGTACAATGAGCAGTTCTTC. It yields the protein CASSLGQGGYNEQFF.

This clonotype has a count of ten or more. This sequence joins TRBV5-1 and TRBJ1-4; no firm D call. The V end was cut by 1 base, the J end by 5 bases, with 6 bases between. Germline V gene sequence: CDR1 SGHRS, CDR2 YFSETQ. This CDR3 is built from 13 residues. The CDR3 spells CASSLSQNEKLFF. CDR3 in DNA: TGCGCCAGCAGCTTGTCACAGAATGAAAAACTGTTTTTT.

Only a few counts were recorded for this clonotype. This chain joins TRBV12-3 or TRBV12-4 and TRBJ2-1, with TRBD2 as a possible D gene (6 bases). V was trimmed by 3 bases and J by 0 bases, leaving 21 bases between them. The CDR3 spans 19 residues. The CDR3 sequence: CASSFKYLWGRSSYNEQFF. The CDR3, as DNA: TGTGCCAGCAGTTTTAAGTATTTATGGGGGAGGAGCTCCTACAATGAGCAGTTCTTC.

This clonotype was picked up many times. This chain uses TRBV5-1 with TRBJ1-1; no clear D gene. Trimming cost V 0 bases and J 1 base, with 7 bases left between them. The CDR3 is 14 residues long. Germline CDR1 is SGHRS and CDR2 is YFSETQ. This CDR3 reads CASSLDSRNTEAFF. The CDR3 bases are TGCGCCAGCAGCTTGGATTCCAGGAACACTGAAGCTTTCTTT.

This clonotype was recorded at least ten times. The CDR3 is CASSTQRGPVFDGYTF. CDR3 DNA: TGTGCCAGCAGTACTCAGCGGGGGCCGGTTTTTGATGGCTACACCTTC. The V gene is TRBV6-2 or TRBV6-3, the J gene TRBJ1-2, with D perhaps TRBD1 (6 bases). The CDR3 contains 16 residues. The germline V gene encodes CDR1 MNHEY and CDR2 SVGEGT. Trimming left V 5 bases short and J 6 bases short, with 22 bases between.

Only a few counts were recorded for this clonotype. The chain links TRBV15 to TRBJ1-2, with D maybe TRBD1 (5 bases). Deletions cut 5 bases from V and 4 bases from J, with 17 bases between. This CDR3 is built from 15 residues. Germline assignment: CDR1 LNHNV and CDR2 YYDKDF (reference sequence). CDR3 residues: CATSGGSAGTYGYTF. As DNA, the CDR3 is TGTGCCACCAGCGGGGGTTCGGCAGGGACCTATGGCTACACCTTC.

The chain combines TRBV18 with TRBJ1-1, with D tentatively TRBD1 (5 bases). The CDR3 is 13 residues long. Trimming cost V 5 bases and J 3 bases, with 10 bases left between them. The germline CDR1 and CDR2 sequences are KGHSH and LQKENI. The CDR3 loop is CASSSQEYTEAFF. CDR3 coding DNA: TGTGCCAGCTCATCACAGGAGTACACTGAAGCTTTCTTT.

The chain recombines TRBV5-1 with TRBJ2-5; weak D call: TRBD1 (5 bases). CDR1 and CDR2 from the germline V gene are SGHRS and YFSETQ. CDR3 size: 14 residues. V lost 0 bases and J 5 bases, leaving 11 bases between the germline ends. CDR3 sequence: CASSLGGPRETQYF. CDR3 sequence (DNA): TGCGCCAGCAGCTTGGGGGGCCCTCGGGAGACCCAGTACTTC.

V gene TRBV6-1 combines with J gene TRBJ2-5; 13 bases are a match to TRBD2. V gave up 4 bases and J gave up 4 bases; unmatched junction bases: 3. Germline V gives CDR1 MNHNS, CDR2 SASEGT. The CDR3 covers 15 residues. The CDR3 nucleotides are TGTGCCAGCAGTGGCGGGACTAGCGGGGCAGAGACCCAGTACTTC. The encoded protein is CASSGGTSGAETQYF.

This clonotype was observed many times. This rearrangement joins TRBV5-1 to TRBJ2-5, with D tentatively TRBD2 (6 bases). The V end lost 5 bases, the J end lost 2 bases, and 13 bases lay between the germline ends. The CDR3 is made up of 14 amino acids. CDR1 and CDR2 from the germline V gene are SGHRS and YFSETQ. CDR3 in amino acids: CASRPGEFQETQYF. The CDR3 DNA reads as TGCGCCAGCAGGCCGGGAGAATTTCAAGAGACCCAGTACTTC.

This clonotype occurred many times. The V call is TRBV4-1, the J call TRBJ1-2; D possibly corresponds to TRBD1 (5 bases). V lost 3 bases and J 2 bases, leaving 13 bases between the germline ends. The germline V gene has CDR1 MGHRA and CDR2 YSYEKL. This CDR3 contains 15 residues. CDR3 region: CASSHAGIGNYGYTF. The CDR3 region has the DNA TGCGCCAGCAGCCACGCAGGGATCGGAAACTATGGCTACACCTTC.

This clonotype was seen a handful of times. The J gene is TRBJ2-3, the V gene TRBV6-4; TRBD2 is a possible D gene (6 bases). V gave up 4 bases and J gave up 6 bases, with 11 bases separating them. CDR3 length: 13 amino acids. CDR1 is MRHNA, CDR2 SNTAGT, per germline. The chain's CDR3 is CASSVRSGDTQYF. The DNA for the CDR3 is TGTGCCAGCAGTGTTCGGAGCGGGGATACGCAGTATTTT.

A word on this clonotype: At one of its ends the junction is not consistent with the germline gene, which may arise from a read error. V usage is TRBV20-1 and J usage is TRBJ2-1; D is perhaps TRBD1 or TRBD2 (5 bases each). The CDR3 spans 15 residues. The germline V gene has CDR1 DFQATT and CDR2 SNEGSKA (reference sequence). The CDR3 DNA follows: TGCAGTTCTAGAGTAGGGACGTTCTCCTACAATGAGCAGTTCTTC. Translating it yields CSSRVGTFSYNEQFF.

Details on this clonotype: The junction shows a germline mismatch at one end, possibly a read error. The chain links TRBV20-1 to TRBJ2-1; possibly TRBD2 for D (6 bases). The germline V gene encodes CDR1 DFQATT and CDR2 SNEGSKA (reference sequence). The CDR3 loop spans 16 amino acids. In DNA form, the CDR3 reads TGCTGTGCTAGAGATATAGCCGGGAGCTCCTACAATGAGCAGTTCTTC. It is translated as CCARDIAGSSYNEQFF.

This clonotype has a count of ten or more. V and J are TRBV3-1 and TRBJ2-2; no clear D gene. Trimming left V 2 bases short and J 2 bases short, with 0 bases between. CDR3 length equals 12 residues. Germline lookup yields CDR1 LGHDT and CDR2 YNNKEL (reference sequence). CDR3 protein: CASSQNTGELFF. DNA for the CDR3: TGTGCCAGCAGCCAAAACACCGGGGAGCTGTTTTTT.

The sample holds a few counts of this clonotype. This chain connects TRBV29-1 to TRBJ1-1; D is possibly TRBD1 (6 bases). Between the trimmed V and J ends, which lost 4 bases and 7 bases, there was a span of 13 bases. The CDR3 runs 12 residues. Germline V gives CDR1 SQVTM, CDR2 ANQGSEA. CDR3 protein: CSVAWTAVEAFF. DNA of the CDR3: TGCAGCGTTGCTTGGACAGCGGTTGAAGCTTTCTTT.

This clonotype showed up just once. This chain joins TRBV7-3 and TRBJ2-4, with 9 bases aligning to TRBD2. CDR3 length equals 14 residues. The ends lost 5 bases at V and 6 bases at J; junction bases unmatched: 5. Germline loops: CDR1 SGHTA, CDR2 FQGTGA. In nucleotides, the CDR3 is TGTGCCAGCAGCCCTTCGACTAGCGGAAACATTCAGTACTTC. Translation gives CASSPSTSGNIQYF.

The table lists this clonotype with a few counts. This chain connects TRBV19 to TRBJ2-7; TRBD1 agrees at 7 bases. Looked up from germline, CDR1 is LNHDA and CDR2 is SQIVND (reference sequence). The CDR3 totals 12 residues. The ends lost 6 bases at V and 3 bases at J; junction bases unmatched: 2. The CDR3, as DNA: TGTGCCAGTAGCCAGGGGGACTACGAGCAGTACTTC. Amino acid sequence: CASSQGDYEQYF.

In its sample, this clonotype was seen many times. The rearrangement uses TRBV7-9 and TRBJ2-3; D may be TRBD2 (6 bases). V was pared by 2 bases and J by 6 bases, with 18 bases between. The CDR3 loop spans 16 amino acids. From germline, CDR1 is SEHNR and CDR2 FQNEAQ (reference sequence). The CDR3: CASSLHGSSRADTQYF. Here the CDR3 DNA reads TGTGCCAGCAGCTTACACGGGAGCTCCCGTGCGGATACGCAGTATTTT.

This clonotype was seen at least ten times. CDR3 nucleotides: TGTGCCAGCAGTTTATTCTGGGACAGTCCCTATGGCTACACCTTC. It is translated as CASSLFWDSPYGYTF. The chain joins TRBV28 to TRBJ1-2, with 7 bases aligning to TRBD1. The germline CDR1 and CDR2 sequences are MDHEN and SYDVKM. The CDR3 covers 15 residues. V shed 1 base and J 4 bases; nucleotides not matched to a gene: 6.

This clonotype was detected ten times or more. The chain is built from TRBV12-3 or TRBV12-4 and TRBJ2-2; D ambiguous. This CDR3 contains 15 residues. Deletions cut 5 bases from V and 5 bases from J, with 15 bases between. The CDR3 spells CASSDGRPGTGELFF. The CDR3 region has the DNA TGTGCCAGCAGTGACGGGCGGCCAGGTACCGGGGAGCTGTTTTTT.

This chain joins TRBV5-6 and TRBJ2-5, with 8 nucleotides matching TRBD2. The germline gives CDR1 SGHDT, CDR2 YYEEEE. CDR3 length: 14 amino acids. The junction had 9 bases not matched to a gene; V was cut back by 2 bases and J by 9 bases. Written as DNA, the CDR3 is TGTGCCAGCAGCTTACGAGGCGGGGGGAGACCCCAGTACTTC. Amino acid sequence: CASSLRGGGRPQYF.

This clonotype was counted ten times or more. The CDR3 is CASSNPGQGGTSRTEAFF. Here the CDR3 DNA reads TGTGCCAGCAGCAATCCGGGACAGGGAGGAACAAGCCGTACTGAAGCTTTCTTT. This chain uses TRBV11-1 with TRBJ1-1; 9 nucleotides match TRBD1. J gave up 5 bases and V 5 bases, and 18 bases lay outside the gene matches. The CDR3 is made up of 18 amino acids. In germline, CDR1 is SGHAT, CDR2 FQDESV (reference sequence). The full variable domain, in which reference TRBV11-1 and TRBJ1-1 provide the parts outside the CDR3, is EAEVAQSPRYKITEKSQAVAFWCDPISGHATLYWYRQILGQGPELLVQFQDESVVDDSQLPKDRFSAERLKGVDSTLKIQPAELGDSAMYLCASSNPGQGGTSRTEAFFGQGTRLTVV.

This chain connects TRBV20-1 to TRBJ2-1, with a weak D call TRBD2 (6 bases). Trimming took off 0 bases at V and 9 bases at J, with 18 bases between the two ends. This CDR3 spans 15 amino acids. Germline loops: CDR1 DFQATT, CDR2 SNEGSKA (reference sequence). The CDR3 region is CSARDRLASLGEQFF. CDR3 DNA sequence: TGCAGTGCTAGAGATCGCCTAGCGTCTTTGGGTGAGCAGTTCTTC.

In this sample, this clonotype turned up a few times. The chain couples TRBV20-1 to TRBJ2-7; 14 nucleotides match TRBD2. Germline V gene data show CDR1 as DFQATT and CDR2 as SNEGSKA (reference sequence). This CDR3 is built from 15 residues. With V trimmed by 1 base and J by 1 base, 0 bases remained unmatched. The CDR3 reads CSARGTSGGSYEQYF. CDR3 in DNA: TGCAGTGCTAGAGGGACTAGCGGGGGGTCCTACGAGCAGTACTTC.